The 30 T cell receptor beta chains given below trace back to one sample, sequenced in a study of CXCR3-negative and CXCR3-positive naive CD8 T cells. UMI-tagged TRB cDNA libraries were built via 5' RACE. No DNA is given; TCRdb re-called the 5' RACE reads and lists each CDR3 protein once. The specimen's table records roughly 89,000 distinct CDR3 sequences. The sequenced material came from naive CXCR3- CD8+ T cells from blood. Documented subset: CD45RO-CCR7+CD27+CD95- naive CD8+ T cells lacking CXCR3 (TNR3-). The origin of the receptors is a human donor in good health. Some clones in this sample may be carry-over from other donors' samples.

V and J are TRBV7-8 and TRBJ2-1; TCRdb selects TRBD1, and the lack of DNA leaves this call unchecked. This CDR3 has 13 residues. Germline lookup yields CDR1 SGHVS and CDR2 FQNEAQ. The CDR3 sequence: CASSSGTLDEQFF.

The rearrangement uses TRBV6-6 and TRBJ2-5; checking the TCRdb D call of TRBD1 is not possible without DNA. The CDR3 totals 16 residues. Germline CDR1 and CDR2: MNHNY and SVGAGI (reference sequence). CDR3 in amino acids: CASSYWAGFRQETQYF.

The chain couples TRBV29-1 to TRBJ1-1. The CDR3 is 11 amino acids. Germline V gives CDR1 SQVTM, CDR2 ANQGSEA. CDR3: CSSTANTEAFF.

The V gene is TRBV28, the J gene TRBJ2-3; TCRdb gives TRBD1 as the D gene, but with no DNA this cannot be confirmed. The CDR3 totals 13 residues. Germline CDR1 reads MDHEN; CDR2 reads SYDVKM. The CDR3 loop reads CASSLTGADTQYF. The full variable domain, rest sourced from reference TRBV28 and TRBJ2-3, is DVKVTQSSRYLVKRTGEKVFLECVQDMDHENMFWYRQDPGLGLRLIYFSYDVKMKEKGDIPEGYSVSREKKERFSLILESASTNQTSMYLCASSLTGADTQYFGPGTRLTVL.

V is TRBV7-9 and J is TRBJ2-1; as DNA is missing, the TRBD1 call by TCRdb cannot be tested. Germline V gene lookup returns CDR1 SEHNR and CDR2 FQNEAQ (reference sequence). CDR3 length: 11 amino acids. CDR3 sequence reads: CAGGREYEQFF.

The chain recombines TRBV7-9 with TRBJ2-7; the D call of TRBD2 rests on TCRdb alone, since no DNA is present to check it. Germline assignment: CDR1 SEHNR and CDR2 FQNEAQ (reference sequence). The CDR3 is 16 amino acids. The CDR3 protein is CASSQPSGRSSYEQYF.

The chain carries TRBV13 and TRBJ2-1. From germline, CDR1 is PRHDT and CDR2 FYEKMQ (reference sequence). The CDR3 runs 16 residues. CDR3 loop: CASSLGFSGDYNEQFF.

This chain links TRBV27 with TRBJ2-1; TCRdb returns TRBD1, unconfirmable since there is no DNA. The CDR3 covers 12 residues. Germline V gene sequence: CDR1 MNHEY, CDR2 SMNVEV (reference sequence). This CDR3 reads CASSGAGNEQFF.

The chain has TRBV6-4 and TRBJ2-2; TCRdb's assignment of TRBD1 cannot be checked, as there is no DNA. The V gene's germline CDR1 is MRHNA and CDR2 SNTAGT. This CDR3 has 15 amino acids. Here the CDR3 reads CASSSGTDETGELFF.

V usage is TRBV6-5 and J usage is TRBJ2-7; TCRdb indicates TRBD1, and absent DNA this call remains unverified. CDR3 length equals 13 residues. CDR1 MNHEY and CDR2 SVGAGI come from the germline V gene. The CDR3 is CASKSLGVDEQYF.

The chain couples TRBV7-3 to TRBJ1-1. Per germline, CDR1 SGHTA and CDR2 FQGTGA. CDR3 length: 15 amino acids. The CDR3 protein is CASSLGLGGGTEAFF.

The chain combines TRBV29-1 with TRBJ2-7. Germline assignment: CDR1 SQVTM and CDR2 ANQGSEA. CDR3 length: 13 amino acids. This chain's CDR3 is CSVVAVSSYEQYF.

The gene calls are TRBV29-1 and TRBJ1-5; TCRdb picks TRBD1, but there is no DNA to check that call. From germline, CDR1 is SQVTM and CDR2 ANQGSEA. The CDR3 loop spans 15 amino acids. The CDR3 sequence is CSVGTGDRFYQPQHF.

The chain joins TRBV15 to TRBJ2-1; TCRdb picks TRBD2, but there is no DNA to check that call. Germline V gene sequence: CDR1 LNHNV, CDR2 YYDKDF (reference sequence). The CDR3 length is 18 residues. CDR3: CATSYYRAGGGPVDEQFF.

The CDR3 sequence is CASSLAPGQVEQFF. The V gene is TRBV7-9, the J gene TRBJ2-1. The CDR3 is 14 amino acids. Germline CDR1 reads SEHNR; CDR2 reads FQNEAQ (reference sequence).

CDR3 region: CASSVPGYEQFF. The chain uses TRBV9 and TRBJ2-1; as DNA is missing, the TRBD1 call by TCRdb cannot be tested. Germline V gives CDR1 SGDLS, CDR2 YYNGEE. The CDR3 totals 12 residues.

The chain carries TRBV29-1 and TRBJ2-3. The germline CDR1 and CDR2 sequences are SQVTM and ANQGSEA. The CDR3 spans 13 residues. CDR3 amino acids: CSVYYATADTQYF.

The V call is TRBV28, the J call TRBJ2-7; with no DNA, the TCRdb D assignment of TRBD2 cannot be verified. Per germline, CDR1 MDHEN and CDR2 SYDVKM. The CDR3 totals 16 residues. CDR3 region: CASSPRTSGNSYEQYF.

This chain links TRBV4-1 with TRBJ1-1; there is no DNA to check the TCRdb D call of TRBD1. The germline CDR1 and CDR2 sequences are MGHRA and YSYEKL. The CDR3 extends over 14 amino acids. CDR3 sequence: CASSQDRGVAEAFF.

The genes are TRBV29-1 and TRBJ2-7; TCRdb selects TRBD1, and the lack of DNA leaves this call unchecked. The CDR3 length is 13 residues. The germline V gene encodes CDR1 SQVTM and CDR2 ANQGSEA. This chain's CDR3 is CSVDYRGRDEQYF.

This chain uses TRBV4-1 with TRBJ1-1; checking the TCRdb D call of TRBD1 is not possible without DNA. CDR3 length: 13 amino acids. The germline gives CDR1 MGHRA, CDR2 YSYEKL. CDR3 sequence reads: CASRKTGETEAFF.

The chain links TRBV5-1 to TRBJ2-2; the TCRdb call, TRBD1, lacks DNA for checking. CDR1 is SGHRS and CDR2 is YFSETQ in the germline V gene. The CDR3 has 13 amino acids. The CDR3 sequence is CASSATGAGELFF.

The CDR3 is CASTWGIANSPLHF. This chain connects TRBV28 to TRBJ1-6; without DNA, the TCRdb call of TRBD1 cannot be checked. The CDR3 spans 14 residues. CDR1 is MDHEN and CDR2 is SYDVKM in the germline V gene.

CDR3 protein: CASSYYPGLEDTQYF. The V and J genes are TRBV7-9 and TRBJ2-3; TCRdb selects TRBD2, and the lack of DNA leaves this call unchecked. The CDR3 runs to 15 residues. CDR1 is SEHNR and CDR2 is FQNEAQ in the germline V gene (reference sequence).

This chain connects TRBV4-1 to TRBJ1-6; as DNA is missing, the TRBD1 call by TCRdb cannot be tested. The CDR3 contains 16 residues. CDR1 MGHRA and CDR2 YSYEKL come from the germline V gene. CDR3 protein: CASSQANRDYNSPLHF.

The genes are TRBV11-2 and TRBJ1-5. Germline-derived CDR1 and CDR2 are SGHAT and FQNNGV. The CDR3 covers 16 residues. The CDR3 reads CASSHQEPGYGQPQHF.

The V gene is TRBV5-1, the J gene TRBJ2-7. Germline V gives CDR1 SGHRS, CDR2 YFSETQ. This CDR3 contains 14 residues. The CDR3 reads CAGSPSGGSYEQYF.

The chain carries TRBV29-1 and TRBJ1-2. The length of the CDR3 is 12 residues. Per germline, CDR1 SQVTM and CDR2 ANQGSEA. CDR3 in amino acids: CSVTQGGYGYTF.

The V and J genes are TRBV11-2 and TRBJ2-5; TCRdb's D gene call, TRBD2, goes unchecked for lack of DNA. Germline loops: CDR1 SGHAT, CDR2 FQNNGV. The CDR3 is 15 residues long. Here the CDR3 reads CASSLGWTSAETQYF. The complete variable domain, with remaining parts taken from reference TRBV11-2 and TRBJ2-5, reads EAGVAQSPRYKIIEKRQSVAFWCNPISGHATLYWYQQILGQGPKLLIQFQNNGVVDDSQLPKDRFSAERLKGVDSTLKIQPAKLEDSAVYLCASSLGWTSAETQYFGPGTRLLVL.

CDR3 amino acids: CASSSVDIQYF. This chain joins TRBV6-2 or TRBV6-3 and TRBJ2-4; the TRBD1 assignment by TCRdb is unverifiable without DNA. Germline V gives CDR1 MNHEY, CDR2 SVGEGT. The CDR3 contains 11 residues.